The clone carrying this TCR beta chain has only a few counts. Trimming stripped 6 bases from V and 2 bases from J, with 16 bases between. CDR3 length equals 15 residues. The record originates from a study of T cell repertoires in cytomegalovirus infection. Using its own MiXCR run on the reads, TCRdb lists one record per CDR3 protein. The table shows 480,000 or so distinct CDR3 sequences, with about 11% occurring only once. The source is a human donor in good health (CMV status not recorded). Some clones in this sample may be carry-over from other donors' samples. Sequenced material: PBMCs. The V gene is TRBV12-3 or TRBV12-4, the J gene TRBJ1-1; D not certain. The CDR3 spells CASRSPGTGNTEAFF. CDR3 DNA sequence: TGTGCCAGCAGGAGTCCCGGAACGGGTAACACTGAAGCTTTCTTT.